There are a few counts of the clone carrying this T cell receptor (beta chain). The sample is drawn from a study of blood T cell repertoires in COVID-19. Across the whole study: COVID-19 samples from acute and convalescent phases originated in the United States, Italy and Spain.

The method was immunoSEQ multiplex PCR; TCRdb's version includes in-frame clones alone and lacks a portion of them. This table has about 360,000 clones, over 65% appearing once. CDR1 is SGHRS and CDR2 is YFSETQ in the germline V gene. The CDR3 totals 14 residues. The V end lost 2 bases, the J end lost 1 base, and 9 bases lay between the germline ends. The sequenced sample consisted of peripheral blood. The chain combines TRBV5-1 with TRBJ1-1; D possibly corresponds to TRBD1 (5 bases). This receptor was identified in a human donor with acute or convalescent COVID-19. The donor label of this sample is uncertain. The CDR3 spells CASSFGGSNTEAFF. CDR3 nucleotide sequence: TGCGCCAGCAGCTTTGGGGGGTCGAACACTGAAGCTTTCTTT.